Each of the 16 T cell receptor beta chains below was sequenced from the same sample in a study of cytomegalovirus exposure and HLA in healthy donors (dated by TCRdb to the late 2010s). Receptors were amplified or captured by the immunoSEQ multiplex PCR assay. For the multiplex PCR, a mixture combining 60 forward primers for TCR Vbeta segments and 13 reverse primers for TCR Jbeta segments was used. TCRdb carries this immuneACCESS record with in-frame sequences only. Its versions omit some clonotypes, under half of them owing to an unresolved V gene in the studies checked, with the rest unexplained. The sample yields 200,000 to 250,000 clones; approximately 87% were counted once. Together, the top ten hold about 1.2% of the sample. The source material was PBMCs. These receptors were taken from a human donor in good health.

This chain uses TRBV6-5 with TRBJ1-2, with D unclear. This CDR3 is built from 15 residues. Per germline, CDR1 MNHEY and CDR2 SVGAGI. Trimming left V 2 bases short and J 4 bases short, with 14 bases between. The CDR3 here is CASSYAFSESYGYTF. CDR3 DNA sequence: TGTGCCAGCAGTTACGCTTTCAGCGAAAGCTATGGCTACACCTTC.

V and J are TRBV5-6 and TRBJ2-7; D perhaps matches TRBD1 (5 bases). The ends were cut back, 0 bases at V and 4 bases at J, with 8 bases in the middle. The CDR3 sequence is 13 residues long. Germline-derived CDR1 and CDR2 are SGHDT and YYEEEE. As DNA, the CDR3 is TGTGCCAGCAGCTTGGTGGCAGGGTACGAGCAGTACTTC. Encoded protein: CASSLVAGYEQYF.

V gene TRBV11-2 combines with J gene TRBJ2-4; 8 positions match TRBD2. CDR1 is SGHAT, CDR2 FQNNGV, per germline. The length of the CDR3 is 16 residues. V lost 5 bases, J lost 0 bases, and 6 bases stayed unmatched. In nucleotides, the CDR3 is TGTGCCAGCAGCCCGGGGGGGGTGCTAGCCAAAAACATTCAGTACTTC. The encoded protein is CASSPGGVLAKNIQYF.

This clone was seen once. The gene calls are TRBV2 and TRBJ2-7, with 11 nucleotides matching TRBD2. Germline CDR1 reads SNHLY; CDR2 reads FYNNEI. V dropped 3 bases and J dropped 9; count of bases not matched to a gene: 7. CDR3 length equals 14 residues. CDR3 bases: TGTGCCAGCAGTGAGACTAGCGGGACCCCGCGGCAGTACTTC. Encoded protein: CASSETSGTPRQYF.

This clone has a single count. The chain couples TRBV7-3 to TRBJ2-1; 11 bases are a match to TRBD2. CDR1 is SGHTA, CDR2 FQGTGA, per germline. The ends lost 1 base at V and 4 bases at J; junction bases unmatched: 21. The CDR3 covers 22 residues. The CDR3 reads CASSLRPRWGLADNWGYNEQFF. CDR3 in DNA: TGTGCCAGCAGCTTAAGGCCGAGGTGGGGACTAGCGGATAACTGGGGTTACAATGAGCAGTTCTTC.

The chain joins TRBV5-4 to TRBJ2-3, with D possibly TRBD1 on 5 matching bases. V was trimmed by 4 bases and J by 5 bases, leaving 8 bases between them. In germline, CDR1 is SGHNT, CDR2 YYREEE (reference sequence). This CDR3 is built from 12 residues. The CDR3 region is CASSTRGDTQYF. The CDR3 DNA follows: TGTGCCAGCAGCACAAGGGGAGATACGCAGTATTTT.

This sequence joins TRBV6-1 and TRBJ1-2; tentatively, D is TRBD1 (6 bases). V was trimmed by 5 bases and J by 7 bases, leaving 14 bases between them. Germline loops: CDR1 MNHNS, CDR2 SASEGT. This CDR3 has 13 residues. The chain's CDR3 is CASSLGGQSGYTF. CDR3 coding DNA: TGTGCCAGCAGTTTGGGGGGGCAGAGTGGCTACACCTTC.

This chain connects TRBV5-1 to TRBJ1-1; tentative D call: TRBD1 (6 bases). The V gene lost 5 bases and the J gene lost 5 bases, with 19 bases spanning the gap. Germline V gives CDR1 SGHRS, CDR2 YFSETQ. CDR3 length equals 15 residues. CDR3 residues: CASRLQVGGGTEAFF. Written as DNA, the CDR3 is TGCGCCAGCAGACTCCAGGTAGGGGGTGGAACTGAAGCTTTCTTT. Variable domain in full (rest from reference TRBV5-1 and TRBJ1-1): KAGVTQTPRYLIKTRGQQVTLSCSPISGHRSVSWYQQTPGQGLQFLFEYFSETQRNKGNFPGRFSGRQFSNSRSEMNVSTLELGDSALYLCASRLQVGGGTEAFFGQGTRLTVV.

This clone appeared a single time. CDR3 coding DNA: TGTGCCAGCTCACCACCGGGCGGGAGGGTAATTAATGAGCAGTTCTTC. Protein product: CASSPPGGRVINEQFF. The rearrangement uses TRBV18 and TRBJ2-1; 9 bases are shared with TRBD2. Germline values: CDR1 KGHSH, CDR2 LQKENI. V lost 0 bases and J lost 7; bases outside the gene matches: 7. The CDR3 extends over 16 amino acids.

The chain employs TRBV28 and TRBJ1-5; a possible D gene is TRBD1 (6 bases). The CDR3 has 13 amino acids. The V gene's germline CDR1 is MDHEN and CDR2 SYDVKM. Trimming shortened V by 6 bases and J by 6 bases, and 12 bases separated the two germline ends. CDR3 bases: TGTGCCAGCAGCCTAATGGGGGCTCAGCCCCAGCATTTT. Protein product: CASSLMGAQPQHF.

This clone has a single count. V usage is TRBV25-1 and J usage is TRBJ2-2; 8 bases are a match to TRBD1. The CDR3 consists of 14 residues. V dropped 4 bases and J dropped 3; count of bases not matched to a gene: 1. Germline V lookup: CDR1 MGHDK, CDR2 SYGVNS. CDR3 DNA: TGTGCCAGCAGTGGACAGGGGCACACCGGGGAGCTGTTTTTT. It translates to CASSGQGHTGELFF.

The sample holds a few counts of this clone. The rearrangement joins TRBV12-5 to TRBJ2-1; unclear D gene. V dropped 2 bases and J dropped 6 bases, with 8 bases sitting between them. Germline values: CDR1 LGHNT, CDR2 FRNRAP. This CDR3 comprises 13 residues. CDR3 DNA sequence: TGTGCTAGTGGTTTGAACGCGTTCAATGAGCAGTTCTTC. Its protein is CASGLNAFNEQFF.

The chain links TRBV28 to TRBJ1-5; TRBD1 might be the D (6 bases). V lost 8 bases and J lost 3, with 11 bases in between. The CDR3 runs 13 residues. CDR1 and CDR2 from the germline V gene are MDHEN and SYDVKM. The CDR3 bases are TGTGCCAGCCGACAGGAGAACAATCAGCCCCAGCATTTT. Protein: CASRQENNQPQHF.

This rearrangement joins TRBV6-1 to TRBJ2-7; TRBD1 agrees at 8 bases. The CDR3 spans 14 residues. Germline V gives CDR1 MNHNS, CDR2 SASEGT. With 2 bases clipped from V and 4 bases from J, the junction kept 4 bases outside the gene matches. This chain's CDR3 is CASSEPGQAYEQYF. The DNA of the CDR3 is TGTGCCAGCAGTGAACCGGGACAGGCTTACGAGCAGTACTTC.

This chain connects TRBV2 to TRBJ2-7; weak D call: TRBD2 (6 bases). Trimming pared 4 bases from V and 0 bases from J, leaving 13 bases between. Germline V gene sequence: CDR1 SNHLY, CDR2 FYNNEI. The CDR3 spans 15 residues. For the CDR3, the DNA is TGTGCCAGCAGTGTCCGGGACTCGAGCTCCTACGAGCAGTACTTC. Translated: CASSVRDSSSYEQYF.

This clone was observed a handful of times. This rearrangement joins TRBV6-1 to TRBJ1-5, with D perhaps matching TRBD1 (6 bases). V lost 3 bases to trimming and J lost 7 bases, with 19 bases between them. Germline CDR1 reads MNHNS; CDR2 reads SASEGT. CDR3 length equals 16 residues. The CDR3 sequence is CASSDEEYMGAQPQHF. DNA of the CDR3: TGTGCCAGCAGTGATGAGGAATACATGGGGGCACAGCCCCAGCATTTT.